The sequence of this T cell receptor (beta chain) was determined in a study of blood T cell repertoires in COVID-19. Sequenced by immunoSEQ multiplex PCR; TCRdb stores in-frame clones only, minus some. The profile covers 100,000 to 150,000 clones, with about 82% appearing a single time and approximately 5.3% taken by the ten largest. This receptor was identified in a human donor in a cohort sampled during active COVID-19. Sequencing used peripheral blood.

The DNA for the CDR3 is TGTGCCAGCAGCGCATTTTTAGGACAGGGGGTGTCGGGTGGCTACACCTTC. As protein: CASSAFLGQGVSGGYTF. This chain links TRBV9 with TRBJ1-2, with 10 bases fitting TRBD1. Germline V gene lookup returns CDR1 SGDLS and CDR2 YYNGEE. The CDR3 extends over 17 amino acids. V dropped 3 bases and J dropped 7; count of bases not matched to a gene: 15.